This passage covers 30 T cell receptor beta chains from one sample sequenced in a study of blood T cell repertoires in COVID-19. Measured with immunoSEQ multiplex PCR; TCRdb has only the in-frame clones, and not every one. Of approximately 76,000 clones in the sample, approximately 85% are singletons; the top ten hold about a third. The sequenced material came from peripheral blood. The receptor set was obtained from a woman older than 75 with active or convalescent COVID-19.

The chain links TRBV7-2 to TRBJ2-1, with D maybe TRBD1 (5 bases). V lost 5 bases, J lost 4 bases, and 12 bases lay in between. CDR1 SGHTA and CDR2 FQGNSA come from the germline V gene. The CDR3 length is 14 residues. CDR3 sequence: CASSPQTDYNEQFF. The CDR3 bases are TGTGCCAGCAGCCCCCAGACAGATTACAATGAGCAGTTCTTC.

This chain joins TRBV7-2 and TRBJ2-7, with TRBD2 identical over 9 bases. CDR3 size: 14 residues. Germline values: CDR1 SGHTA, CDR2 FQGNSA. Trimming removed 3 bases from V and 4 bases from J; junction bases left unmatched: 4. The CDR3 here is CASSLRGGVYEQYF. The CDR3 bases are TGTGCCAGCAGCTTGCGGGGGGGCGTTTACGAGCAGTACTTC.

The V call is TRBV7-9, the J call TRBJ1-2, with a possible D match to TRBD1 (6 bases). The CDR3 has 15 amino acids. V shed 4 bases and J shed 4 bases, with 16 bases lying between them. Germline CDR1 reads SEHNR; CDR2 reads FQNEAQ (reference sequence). The CDR3, as DNA: TGTGCCAGCAGCTCAAGCGGGGGCCCCGTCTATGGCTACACCTTC. Its protein product is CASSSSGGPVYGYTF.

The chain joins TRBV3-1 (or the pseudogene TRBV3-2) to TRBJ1-2, with D uncertain. Trimming left V 0 bases short and J 3 bases short, with 11 bases between. This CDR3 is built from 15 residues. Germline CDR1 LGHDT, CDR2 YNNKEL (reference sequence). The CDR3 loop reads CASSQDPEIDYGYTF. The CDR3 DNA follows: TGTGCCAGCAGCCAAGATCCGGAGATAGACTATGGCTACACCTTC.

J is TRBJ1-2 and V is TRBV1; TRBD1, the table's D call, was not compared with the DNA. TRBV1 is noted as a pseudogene. The CDR3 extends over 18 amino acids. The CDR3 is CTSSQDLYRDREWNGYTF. CDR3 in DNA: TGCACCAGCAGCCAAGATCTATATAGGGACAGGGAATGGAACGGCTACACCTTC.

This chain joins TRBV30 and TRBJ2-3; D not resolved. Germline V gives CDR1 GTSNPN, CDR2 SVGIG (reference sequence). Trimming took off 2 bases at V and 7 bases at J, with 7 bases between the two ends. The CDR3 has 11 amino acids. CDR3: CAWSSDYTQYF. The CDR3 nucleotides read TGTGCCTGGAGTTCCGACTATACGCAGTATTTT. Full variable domain (outside the CDR3, taken from reference TRBV30 and TRBJ2-3): SQTIHQWPATLVQPVGSPLSLECTVEGTSNPNLYWYRQAAGRGLQLLFYSVGIGQISSEVPQNLSASRPQDRQFILSSKKLLLSDSGFYLCAWSSDYTQYFGPGTRLTVL.

The V call is TRBV5-6, the J call TRBJ1-2; D gene uncertain. This CDR3 has 13 residues. The V end lost 4 bases, the J end lost 5 bases, and 12 bases lay between the germline ends. Germline-derived CDR1 and CDR2 are SGHDT and YYEEEE. The CDR3 DNA is TGTGCCAGCAGCACGGACTCGTTTTATGGCTACACCTTC. This sequence encodes CASSTDSFYGYTF.

This chain connects TRBV7-3 to TRBJ2-3; weak D call: TRBD2 (7 bases). Trimming stripped 2 bases from V and 3 bases from J, with 18 bases between. Germline V gene lookup returns CDR1 SGHTA and CDR2 FQGTGA. The CDR3 consists of 17 residues. This CDR3 reads CASSLDDGGLGTDTQYF. The CDR3 DNA is TGTGCCAGCAGCTTAGATGACGGGGGGCTTGGGACAGATACGCAGTATTTT. The variable domain in full, completed from reference TRBV7-3 and TRBJ2-3, reads GAGVSQTPSNKVTEKGKYVELRCDPISGHTALYWYRQSLGQGPEFLIYFQGTGAADDSGLPNDRFFAVRPEGSVSTLKIQRTERGDSAVYLCASSLDDGGLGTDTQYFGPGTRLTVL.

V gene TRBV16 combines with J gene TRBJ2-7, with D possibly being TRBD1 (6 bases). The germline V and J ends were trimmed by 1 base and 1 base, with 8 bases remaining between them. Germline V gene sequence: CDR1 KGHSY, CDR2 FQNENV. There are 14 residues in the CDR3. The CDR3 reads CASSQLDRSYEQYF. The DNA of the CDR3 is TGTGCCAGCAGCCAATTAGACAGGTCCTACGAGCAGTACTTC.

The chain combines TRBV19 with TRBJ2-7; D is perhaps TRBD2 (5 bases). Germline V gene sequence: CDR1 LNHDA, CDR2 SQIVND (reference sequence). The CDR3 runs 15 residues. Trimming stripped 4 bases from V and 7 bases from J, with 20 bases between. In nucleotides, the CDR3 is TGTGCCAGTAGTAGGTACCTCGGGTCTTGGGAGGAGCAGTACTTC. Protein product: CASSRYLGSWEEQYF.

The chain joins TRBV6-5 to TRBJ1-4; D not resolved. Deletions cut 5 bases from V and 5 bases from J, with 9 bases between. CDR1 and CDR2 (germline): MNHEY, SVGAGI. The CDR3 is made up of 13 amino acids. CDR3 loop: CASSRGRNEKLFF. The CDR3 DNA is TGTGCCAGCAGTCGGGGAAGGAATGAAAAACTGTTTTTT.

The rearrangement uses TRBV11-2 and TRBJ1-6; D unresolved. The CDR3 totals 14 residues. Germline V gene sequence: CDR1 SGHAT, CDR2 FQNNGV. Trimming removed 1 base from V and 7 bases from J, with 8 bases in between. The CDR3 region has the DNA TGTGCCAGCAGCTTAGCAGGATTCAATTCACCCCTCCACTTT. It is translated as CASSLAGFNSPLHF.

The gene calls are TRBV7-2 and TRBJ2-3; TRBD2 aligns across 9 bases. CDR3 length: 16 residues. Germline V gene data show CDR1 as SGHTA and CDR2 as FQGNSA. With 1 base clipped from V and 1 base from J, the junction kept 3 bases outside the gene matches. The CDR3 nucleotides are TGTGCCAGCAGCTTAGGCGGGGGGGCGGGCACAGATACGCAGTATTTT. This encodes CASSLGGGAGTDTQYF.

CDR3 DNA: TGTGCCAGCTCCCGGGACAGGGATGGAAACACCATATATTTT. It translates to CASSRDRDGNTIYF. The chain employs TRBV18 and TRBJ1-3; 9 bases map to TRBD1. CDR1 and CDR2 (germline): KGHSH, LQKENI. This CDR3 has 14 residues. The J segment lost 3 bases and the V segment lost 6 bases, leaving 3 bases of the junction unmatched.

This clone was seen just once. V gene TRBV11-2 combines with J gene TRBJ1-2; 9 bases match TRBD1. The CDR3 runs 17 residues. The V and J ends lost 3 bases and 0 bases, in that order; junction bases with no gene match: 8. Germline lookup yields CDR1 SGHAT and CDR2 FQNNGV. CDR3 loop: CASSFPGTGMANYGYTF. In nucleotides, the CDR3 is TGTGCCAGCAGCTTTCCCGGGACAGGGATGGCTAACTATGGCTACACCTTC. The full variable domain, with the rest looked up from reference TRBV11-2 and TRBJ1-2, is EAGVAQSPRYKIIEKRQSVAFWCNPISGHATLYWYQQILGQGPKLLIQFQNNGVVDDSQLPKDRFSAERLKGVDSTLKIQPAKLEDSAVYLCASSFPGTGMANYGYTFGSGTRLTVV.

This rearrangement joins TRBV29-1 to TRBJ2-6, with D hard to call. The CDR3 sequence is 13 residues long. The germline gives CDR1 SQVTM, CDR2 ANQGSEA. Trimming took off 5 bases at V and 1 base at J, with 6 bases between the two ends. The CDR3 DNA reads as TGCAGCGTTTTTCAATCTGGGGCCAACGTCCTGACTTTC. Translating it yields CSVFQSGANVLTF.

V is TRBV30 and J is TRBJ2-2; TRBD2 matches at 11 bases. CDR1 GTSNPN and CDR2 SVGIG come from the germline V gene (reference sequence). This CDR3 has 15 amino acids. The trim removed 5 bases at V and 3 bases at J, leaving 5 bases unmatched. In DNA, the CDR3 is TGTGCCTGGGGAAGACTAGCGGGGTACACCGGGGAGCTGTTTTTT. Protein sequence: CAWGRLAGYTGELFF.

The chain joins TRBV30 to TRBJ2-1; D possibly corresponds to TRBD2 (6 bases). CDR3 length equals 14 residues. Deletions cut 6 bases from V and 10 bases from J, with 22 bases between. In germline, CDR1 is GTSNPN, CDR2 SVGIG (reference sequence). The CDR3 nucleotides read TGTGCCTGCGCCGGGACTCCCACCCTCTGGGAGCAGTTCTTC. The encoded protein is CACAGTPTLWEQFF.

This clone was counted only a few times. This chain joins TRBV19 and TRBJ1-1; no clear D gene. CDR1 and CDR2 (germline): LNHDA, SQIVND (reference sequence). V was clipped by 3 bases and J by 7 bases, with 6 bases between them. This CDR3 region has 11 residues. CDR3: CASSIRFEAFF. The CDR3 DNA reads TGTGCCAGTAGTATCAGGTTTGAAGCTTTCTTT.

V is TRBV2 and J is TRBJ1-2; 9 bases line up with TRBD1. This CDR3 is built from 14 residues. Trimming cost V 10 bases and J 4 bases; bases outside gene matches: 10. CDR1 is SNHLY and CDR2 is FYNNEI in the germline V gene. The CDR3 bases are TGTGCCACCTCTGGACAGGGGACTTTCTATGGCTACACCTTC. As protein: CATSGQGTFYGYTF.

The chain links TRBV11-3 to TRBJ1-1; D not certain. Germline CDR1 reads SGHNT; CDR2 reads YENEEA. CDR3 length: 13 amino acids. Trimming stripped 4 bases from V and 3 bases from J, with 9 bases between. The CDR3 DNA follows: TGTGCCAGCAGCTCTGAGAGGGACACTGAAGCTTTCTTT. This gives the protein CASSSERDTEAFF.

V usage is TRBV6-5 and J usage is TRBJ2-5, with unresolved D. This CDR3 has 15 amino acids. The V gene's germline CDR1 is MNHEY and CDR2 SVGAGI. With 0 bases removed from V and 2 bases from J, the gap between germline ends came to 10 bases. CDR3 coding DNA: TGTGCCAGCAGTTACTCTTCAGGTTCACAAGAGACCCAGTACTTC. Its translation is CASSYSSGSQETQYF.

This chain links TRBV27 with TRBJ2-5, with D possibly TRBD2 on 6 matching bases. Germline V CDR1 and CDR2: MNHEY, SMNVEV (reference sequence). V was shortened by 7 bases and J by 5 bases, with 17 bases between the two germline ends. The CDR3 totals 14 residues. Here the CDR3 DNA reads TGTGCCAGCACCGTTGGAGGGTCCCCGGAGACCCAGTACTTC. It yields the protein CASTVGGSPETQYF.

CDR3 nucleotides: TGTGCCAGCAGTGAACGGGGATACCAAGAGACCCAGTACTTC. Amino acids: CASSERGYQETQYF. The V gene is TRBV2, the J gene TRBJ2-5; a weak D match, TRBD2 (5 bases). CDR3 length: 14 residues. The V gene lost 2 bases and the J gene lost 0 bases, with 7 bases spanning the gap. Germline V gene lookup returns CDR1 SNHLY and CDR2 FYNNEI. Together with reference TRBV2 and TRBJ2-5, the CDR3 gives the full variable domain: EPEVTQTPSHQVTQMGQEVILRCVPISNHLYFYWYRQILGQKVEFLVSFYNNEISEKSEIFDDQFSVERPDGSNFTLKIRSTKLEDSAMYFCASSERGYQETQYFGPGTRLLVL.

The chain recombines TRBV7-2 with TRBJ1-1; possibly TRBD1 for D (5 bases). The CDR3 has 17 amino acids. CDR1 and CDR2 (germline): SGHTA, FQGNSA. Trimming removed 2 bases at V and 5 bases at J, with 21 bases between. The CDR3 nucleotides read TGTGCCAGCAGCTTACGGGGGTTTGAAAATTGGGCAACTGAAGCTTTCTTT. This encodes CASSLRGFENWATEAFF.

The CDR3 DNA sequence: TGTGCCTGGAGTGGACAGACTAGCGGGGGGGAGCTGTTTTTT. Translating gives CAWSGQTSGGELFF. The J gene is TRBJ2-2, the V gene TRBV30, with 10 bases lining up with TRBD2. Trimming cost V 1 base and J 8 bases; bases outside gene matches: 4. CDR1 is GTSNPN, CDR2 SVGIG, per germline (reference sequence). CDR3 length: 14 amino acids.

The CDR3 DNA follows: TGTGCCAGCAGCTCTCCCCCGACAGCGTCCCTCCACTTT. It yields the protein CASSSPPTASLHF. V gene TRBV12-3 or TRBV12-4 combines with J gene TRBJ1-6; the D gene is possibly TRBD1 (5 bases). V lost 6 bases and J lost 14, with 17 bases in between. The length of the CDR3 is 13 residues.

This clone was found once. The chain recombines TRBV9 with TRBJ1-1; 7 bases match TRBD1. This CDR3 is 18 amino acids long. The V gene end was trimmed by 4 bases and the J gene end by 4 bases; junction bases not matched to a gene: 19. Germline-derived CDR1 and CDR2 are SGDLS and YYNGEE. The CDR3 sequence is CASSHREGGVQVLTEAFF. In DNA form, the CDR3 reads TGTGCCAGCAGCCATCGGGAAGGGGGCGTCCAGGTGCTCACTGAAGCTTTCTTT.

The chain joins TRBV6-1 to TRBJ1-4; D gene ambiguous. The V and J ends lost 1 base and 8 bases respectively, with 20 bases between them. CDR3 length equals 17 residues. Germline lookup yields CDR1 MNHNS and CDR2 SASEGT. CDR3 residues: CASSEVDSGTDDEKLFF. For the CDR3, the DNA is TGTGCCAGCAGTGAAGTTGATTCTGGAACAGATGACGAAAAACTGTTTTTT.

The chain employs TRBV5-6 and TRBJ1-2, with D possibly matching TRBD1 (5 bases). The germline gives CDR1 SGHDT, CDR2 YYEEEE. Deletions cut 2 bases from V and 4 bases from J, with 9 bases between. The CDR3 is made up of 13 amino acids. CDR3 DNA: TGTGCCAGCAGCTTTCGCCAGGGCTATGGCTACACCTTC. This codes for CASSFRQGYGYTF.